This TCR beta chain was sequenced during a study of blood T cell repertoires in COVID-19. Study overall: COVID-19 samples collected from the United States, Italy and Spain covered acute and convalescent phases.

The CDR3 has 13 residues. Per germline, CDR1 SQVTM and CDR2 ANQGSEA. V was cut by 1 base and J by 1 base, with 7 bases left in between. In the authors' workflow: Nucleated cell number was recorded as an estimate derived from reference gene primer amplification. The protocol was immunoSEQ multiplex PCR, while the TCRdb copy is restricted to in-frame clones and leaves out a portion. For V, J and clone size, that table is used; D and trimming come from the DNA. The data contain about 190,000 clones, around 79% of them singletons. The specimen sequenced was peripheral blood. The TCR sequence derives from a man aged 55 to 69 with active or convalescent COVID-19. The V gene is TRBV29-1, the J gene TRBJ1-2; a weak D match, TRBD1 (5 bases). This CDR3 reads CSVEAQGNYGYTF. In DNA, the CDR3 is TGCAGCGTTGAAGCGCAGGGTAACTATGGCTACACCTTC.